This note documents a single TCR beta chain sequence. Clones were read by immunoSEQ multiplex PCR, and TCRdb kept only the in-frame ones, dropping some. The profile shows 35,000 or so clones, under 95% of them singletons. This entry comes from a study of T cell changes during pregnancy in multiple sclerosis. Sequencing was performed on CD4+ T cells from peripheral blood mononuclear cells, taken after pregnancy. The sequence was collected from a female donor with multiple sclerosis, enrolled in a pregnancy study.

The CDR3 region has the DNA TGTGCCAGCTCACCTAGCCAGGGCGGGGACACTGAAGCTTTCTTT. This sequence encodes CASSPSQGGDTEAFF. The rearrangement links TRBV18 to TRBJ1-1; TRBD1 is a possible D gene (5 bases). The CDR3 covers 15 residues. In germline, CDR1 is KGHSH, CDR2 LQKENI. Trimming removed 3 bases from V and 3 bases from J, with 14 bases in between.